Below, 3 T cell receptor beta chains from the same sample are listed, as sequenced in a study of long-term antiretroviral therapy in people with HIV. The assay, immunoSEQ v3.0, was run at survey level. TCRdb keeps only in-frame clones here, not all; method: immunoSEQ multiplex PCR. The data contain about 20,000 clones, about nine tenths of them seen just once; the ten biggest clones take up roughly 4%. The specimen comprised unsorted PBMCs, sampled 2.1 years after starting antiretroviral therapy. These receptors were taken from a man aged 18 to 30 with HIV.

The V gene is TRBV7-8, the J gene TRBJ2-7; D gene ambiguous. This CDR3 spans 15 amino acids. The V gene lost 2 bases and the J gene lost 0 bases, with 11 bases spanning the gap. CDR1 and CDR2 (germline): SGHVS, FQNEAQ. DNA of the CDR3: TGTGCCAGCAGCTTAAAAGGTCTGAGCTCCTACGAGCAGTACTTC. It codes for CASSLKGLSSYEQYF. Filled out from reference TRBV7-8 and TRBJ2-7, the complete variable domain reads GAGVSQSPRYKVAKRGQDVALRCDPISGHVSLFWYQQALGQGPEFLTYFQNEAQLDKSGLPSDRFFAERPEGSVSTLKIQRTQQEDSAVYLCASSLKGLSSYEQYFGPGTRLTVT.

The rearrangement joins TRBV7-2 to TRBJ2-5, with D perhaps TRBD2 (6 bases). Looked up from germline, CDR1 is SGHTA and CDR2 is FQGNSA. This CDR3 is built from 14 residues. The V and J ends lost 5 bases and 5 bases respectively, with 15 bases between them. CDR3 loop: CASSALGGAETQYF. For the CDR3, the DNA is TGTGCCAGCAGCGCCCTGGGGGGTGCGGAGACCCAGTACTTC.

This CDR3 reads CASSYIGGTASYEQYF. The CDR3 nucleotides read TGTGCCAGCAGCTATATTGGGGGGACAGCCTCCTACGAGCAGTACTTC. The V call is TRBV7-2, the J call TRBJ2-7, with D tentatively TRBD1 (7 bases). Germline values: CDR1 SGHTA, CDR2 FQGNSA. Trimming removed 4 bases from V and 0 bases from J, with 16 bases in between. The length of the CDR3 is 16 residues.